The 6 T cell receptor beta chains below all came from one sample that was sequenced in a study of response to subunit inactivated influenza vaccine. TCRdb reanalysed the RT-PCR reads using MiXCR and keeps one entry per CDR3 protein. The sample carries under 550,000 distinct CDR3 sequences, 7.6% recorded once. Here the sequenced sample was PBMCs from blood, taken 23 to 25 months after vaccination. The receptors here all came from a man in his fifties or sixties who received an inactivated influenza vaccine.

This clonotype was seen ten or more times. The chain joins TRBV6-2 or TRBV6-3 to TRBJ2-7; 11 bases match TRBD1. Germline lookup yields CDR1 MNHEY and CDR2 SVGEGT. V trimming: 9 bases; J trimming: 2 bases; junction bases outside the gene matches: 21. The CDR3 has 19 residues. The CDR3 spells CARRRRGQGARREAYEQYF. CDR3 coding DNA: TGTGCCAGACGTCGCCGAGGACAGGGGGCGCGTAGAGAGGCCTACGAGCAGTACTTC.

This clonotype was observed at least ten times. V and J are TRBV7-9 and TRBJ2-3, with D possibly TRBD2 on 5 matching bases. The V end was cut by 2 bases, the J end by 6 bases, with 9 bases between. The V gene's germline CDR1 is SEHNR and CDR2 FQNEAQ (reference sequence). The CDR3 is 13 residues long. CDR3 protein: CASSLRRGDTQYF. DNA for the CDR3: TGTGCCAGCAGCTTAAGGAGAGGGGATACGCAGTATTTT.

The chain uses TRBV10-3 and TRBJ1-2; 9 bases map to TRBD1. J lost 0 bases, V lost 4 bases, and 0 bases had no gene match. The CDR3 consists of 14 residues. CDR1 and CDR2 from the germline V gene are ENHRY and SYGVKD. CDR3: CAISGQGANYGYTF. The DNA for the CDR3 is TGTGCCATCAGTGGACAGGGGGCTAACTATGGCTACACCTTC.

This clonotype was recorded a few times. The V and J genes are TRBV30 and TRBJ2-2; D perhaps matches TRBD1 (6 bases). With 2 bases removed from V and 5 bases from J, the gap between germline ends came to 9 bases. This CDR3 region has 13 residues. Germline loops: CDR1 GTSNPN, CDR2 SVGIG (reference sequence). The CDR3 DNA reads TGTGCCTGGAGTCATACAGGGACCGGGGAGCTGTTTTTT. Residues: CAWSHTGTGELFF.

The chain couples TRBV3-1 to TRBJ2-1; tentatively, D is TRBD2 (6 bases). The V and J ends lost 4 bases and 0 bases respectively, with 10 bases between them. Germline values: CDR1 LGHDT, CDR2 YNNKEL (reference sequence). There are 15 residues in the CDR3. The chain's CDR3 is CASSPYGSSYNEQFF. CDR3 DNA: TGTGCCAGCAGCCCTTACGGGAGCTCCTACAATGAGCAGTTCTTC.

This clonotype was counted many times. This chain uses TRBV7-2 with TRBJ1-2; D gene ambiguous. With 6 bases removed from V and 2 bases from J, the gap between germline ends came to 4 bases. Germline assignment: CDR1 SGHTA and CDR2 FQGNSA. CDR3 size: 11 residues. The CDR3 region is CASSSNYGYTF. The CDR3, as DNA: TGTGCCAGCAGTTCAAACTATGGCTACACCTTC.